The next 27 T cell receptor beta chains were all read from a single sample in a study of cytomegalovirus exposure and HLA in healthy donors. The PCR had 60 Vbeta and 13 Jbeta primers. TCRdb's table, derived via immunoSEQ multiplex PCR, lists solely in-frame clones and lacks some. This sample has about 70,000 clones, with around 62% found just once. Sample: PBMCs. The source is a man under 40 in good health and CMV-seronegative.

This chain connects TRBV25-1 to TRBJ1-6; D not certain. V was trimmed by 5 bases and J by 7 bases, leaving 15 bases between them. This CDR3 comprises 15 residues. Per germline, CDR1 MGHDK and CDR2 SYGVNS. CDR3 protein: CASSPRLNMNSPLHF. As DNA, the CDR3 is TGTGCCAGCAGTCCCCGCTTAAACATGAATTCACCCCTCCACTTT.

The chain employs TRBV27 and TRBJ1-6; weak D call: TRBD1 (6 bases). This CDR3 contains 15 residues. Trimming pared 4 bases from V and 9 bases from J, leaving 16 bases between. Germline V CDR1 and CDR2: MNHEY, SMNVEV (reference sequence). The CDR3 here is CASSSPDRQGSPLHF. Here the CDR3 DNA reads TGTGCCAGCAGTTCTCCAGACAGGCAGGGTTCACCCCTCCACTTT.

This rearrangement joins TRBV5-1 to TRBJ2-7, with D possibly matching TRBD1 (6 bases). Germline CDR1 SGHRS, CDR2 YFSETQ. This CDR3 spans 18 amino acids. Trimming removed 0 bases at V and 5 bases at J, with 24 bases between. For the CDR3, the DNA is TGCGCCAGCAGCTTGGCGCGGTATAGGGGGTCCTCCACGGACGAGCAGTACTTC. Amino acid sequence: CASSLARYRGSSTDEQYF.

The J gene is TRBJ1-1, the V gene TRBV7-9; D possibly corresponds to TRBD1 (5 bases). V lost 0 bases, J lost 3 bases, and 11 bases lay in between. CDR3 size: 15 residues. From germline, CDR1 is SEHNR and CDR2 FQNEAQ (reference sequence). The CDR3: CASSLASGFDTEAFF. The CDR3 coding sequence is TGTGCCAGCAGCTTAGCGTCAGGGTTCGACACTGAAGCTTTCTTT.

The chain combines TRBV9 with TRBJ2-3; TRBD2 aligns across 7 bases. Trimming cost V 4 bases and J 6 bases; bases outside gene matches: 5. The CDR3 loop spans 13 amino acids. The germline CDR1 and CDR2 sequences are SGDLS and YYNGEE. DNA of the CDR3: TGTGCCAGCAGCCCCAGGGAGGGGGATACGCAGTATTTT. Translated: CASSPREGDTQYF.

The V gene is TRBV29-1, the J gene TRBJ2-1; tentatively, D is TRBD2 (5 bases). Germline loops: CDR1 SQVTM, CDR2 ANQGSEA. The CDR3 contains 13 residues. V was pared by 6 bases and J by 8 bases, with 17 bases between. The CDR3 sequence is CSVGFGVTDEQFF. CDR3 in DNA: TGCAGCGTCGGGTTCGGGGTAACGGATGAGCAGTTCTTC.

The rearrangement links TRBV7-8 to TRBJ1-1; D call uncertain. This CDR3 is built from 14 residues. The germline V gene encodes CDR1 SGHVS and CDR2 FQNEAQ. V gave up 0 bases and J gave up 4 bases, with 9 bases separating them. The CDR3 here is CASSLAGDATEAFF. As DNA, the CDR3 is TGTGCCAGCAGCTTAGCCGGGGATGCCACTGAAGCTTTCTTT.

The CDR3 region has the DNA TGTGCCAGCAGAAAATTGTGGGGTGGGGAGGGTACTGAAGCTTTCTTT. Amino acid sequence: CASRKLWGGEGTEAFF. The chain has TRBV2 and TRBJ1-1; D gene unclear. The CDR3 sequence is 16 residues long. Per germline, CDR1 SNHLY and CDR2 FYNNEI. Trimming removed 6 bases from V and 5 bases from J, with 22 bases in between.

The rearrangement joins TRBV30 to TRBJ2-3; TRBD1 agrees at 7 bases. The CDR3 consists of 17 residues. The ends lost 5 bases at V and 0 bases at J; junction bases unmatched: 14. Per germline, CDR1 GTSNPN and CDR2 SVGIG (reference sequence). CDR3 sequence reads: CAWLGGSPNFSTDTQYF. In DNA form, the CDR3 reads TGTGCCTGGTTAGGGGGCAGCCCAAACTTTAGCACAGATACGCAGTATTTT.

The J gene is TRBJ1-5, the V gene TRBV30; D unclear. The germline V gene encodes CDR1 GTSNPN and CDR2 SVGIG (reference sequence). Trimming cost V 2 bases and J 0 bases, with 8 bases left between them. The CDR3 runs 14 residues. The CDR3 sequence is CAWSQGLSNQPQHF. The CDR3 nucleotides are TGTGCCTGGAGTCAAGGACTTAGCAATCAGCCCCAGCATTTT.

In its sample, this clone was seen a few times. This chain links TRBV6-1 with TRBJ2-7; 10 nucleotides align to TRBD1. The CDR3 extends over 15 amino acids. Germline CDR1 and CDR2: MNHNS and SASEGT. V was clipped by 3 bases and J by 4 bases; unmatched bases: 6. CDR3 DNA sequence: TGTGCCAGCAGTGATGGGACAGGGGAGAAATACGAGCAGTACTTC. Its protein is CASSDGTGEKYEQYF.

This clone turned up a few times. The chain joins TRBV21-1 to TRBJ2-7; whether TRBD2, the table's D call, matches the DNA was not checked. TRBV21-1 is tagged as a pseudogene. The CDR3 covers 15 residues. CDR3 region: CASSRGAASSYEQYF. CDR3 in DNA: TGTGCCAGCAGCCGTGGAGCGGCAAGCTCCTACGAGCAGTACTTC.

This clone appeared once. The genes are TRBV7-9 and TRBJ2-7; TRBD1 agrees at 8 bases. J was trimmed by 3 bases and V by 5 bases; bases with no gene match: 6. Germline values: CDR1 SEHNR, CDR2 FQNEAQ (reference sequence). The length of the CDR3 is 14 residues. CDR3 nucleotides: TGTGCCAGCAGCCTTGGACAGGGCCACTACGAGCAGTACTTC. This codes for CASSLGQGHYEQYF.

This rearrangement joins TRBV6-5 to TRBJ1-6; D is unclear. Germline CDR1 is MNHEY and CDR2 is SVGAGI. The V end lost 0 bases, the J end lost 9 bases, and 9 bases lay between the germline ends. The length of the CDR3 is 14 residues. CDR3 nucleotides: TGTGCCAGCAGTTACTCGACTGTGGCTTCACCCCTCCACTTT. Its protein is CASSYSTVASPLHF.

The chain combines TRBV6-5 with TRBJ2-7, with 8 positions matching TRBD1. The CDR3 is made up of 15 amino acids. Germline trimming cut 2 bases from V and 0 bases from J; bases unmatched to any gene: 3. The germline CDR1 and CDR2 sequences are MNHEY and SVGAGI. The chain's CDR3 is CASSYDTGGSYEQYF. In DNA, the CDR3 is TGTGCCAGCAGTTACGATACAGGGGGCTCCTACGAGCAGTACTTC.

The chain uses TRBV30 and TRBJ1-2; D unclear. Germline V gene data show CDR1 as GTSNPN and CDR2 as SVGIG (reference sequence). CDR3 length: 17 amino acids. The V end was cut by 0 bases, the J end by 4 bases, with 21 bases between. CDR3 DNA sequence: TGTGCCTGGAGTGTATCTGTGAGCAGGCGTAATTCCTATGGCTACACCTTC. Translation gives CAWSVSVSRRNSYGYTF.

V and J are TRBV5-4 and TRBJ2-7, with 7 bases aligning to TRBD1. This CDR3 is 15 amino acids long. Germline loops: CDR1 SGHNT, CDR2 YYREEE (reference sequence). V gave up 0 bases and J gave up 0 bases; unmatched junction bases: 3. CDR3 amino acids: CASSLDRDSSYEQYF. The CDR3 bases are TGTGCCAGCAGCTTGGACCGGGACAGCTCCTACGAGCAGTACTTC.

V usage is TRBV2 and J usage is TRBJ2-1; 10 nucleotides agree with TRBD1. CDR3 length: 16 amino acids. The germline V gene encodes CDR1 SNHLY and CDR2 FYNNEI. The junction had 9 bases not matched to a gene; V was cut back by 3 bases and J by 7 bases. The CDR3 coding sequence is TGTGCCAGCAGTGATCCCGGGACAGGGGCCGTTAATGAGCAGTTCTTC. It translates to CASSDPGTGAVNEQFF.

The chain links TRBV14 to TRBJ1-2, with TRBD1 matching over 7 bases. This CDR3 comprises 15 residues. The germline V gene encodes CDR1 SGHDN and CDR2 FVKESK. Trimming took 0 bases from V and 3 from J; bases not matched to a gene: 4. The CDR3 here is CASSQDYRGDYGYTF. In DNA form, the CDR3 reads TGTGCCAGCAGCCAAGATTACAGGGGAGACTATGGCTACACCTTC.

The CDR3 sequence is CAIRPPGLAVTDTQYF. CDR3 nucleotides: TGTGCCATCAGGCCTCCGGGACTAGCGGTCACAGATACGCAGTATTTT. The chain has TRBV10-3 and TRBJ2-3, with 11 positions matching TRBD2. With V trimmed by 6 bases and J by 2 bases, 7 bases remained unmatched. Germline lookup yields CDR1 ENHRY and CDR2 SYGVKD. CDR3 length: 16 amino acids.

In this sample, this clone turned up once. The rearrangement uses TRBV14 and TRBJ2-3; 9 nucleotides agree with TRBD2. Germline-derived CDR1 and CDR2 are SGHDN and FVKESK. The CDR3 sequence is 14 residues long. Losses at the gene ends were 1 base for V and 8 bases for J; bases not matched to a gene: 4. The CDR3, as DNA: TGTGCCAGCAGCCAAGGGACTAGCGCCCTTACGCAGTATTTT. Translated, it gives CASSQGTSALTQYF.

This chain links TRBV5-6 with TRBJ2-7, with 9 bases aligning to TRBD1. V lost 4 bases and J lost 0; bases outside the gene matches: 5. Germline CDR1 SGHDT, CDR2 YYEEEE. The CDR3 is 15 amino acids. The CDR3 loop reads CASSRPGQGSYEQYF. The CDR3, as DNA: TGTGCCAGCAGCCGACCGGGACAGGGCTCCTACGAGCAGTACTTC.

The V gene is TRBV4-1, the J gene TRBJ2-7; TRBD1 agrees at 11 bases. The germline V gene has CDR1 MGHRA and CDR2 YSYEKL. V trimming: 4 bases; J trimming: 3 bases; junction bases outside the gene matches: 5. The CDR3 is 15 residues long. CDR3 nucleotides: TGCGCCAGCAGCCGGGCCGGGACAGGGGGCTACGAGCAGTACTTC. As protein: CASSRAGTGGYEQYF.

This clone was seen a few times. This sequence joins TRBV4-1 and TRBJ1-5; D remains unclear. Per germline, CDR1 MGHRA and CDR2 YSYEKL. Trimming shortened V by 8 bases and J by 7 bases, and 21 bases separated the two germline ends. The CDR3 runs to 15 residues. The CDR3 sequence is CASSRRGEEGQPQHF. CDR3 DNA: TGCGCCAGCTCCCGGAGAGGTGAGGAAGGACAGCCCCAGCATTTT.

This clone was recorded a few times. The rearrangement uses TRBV5-6 and TRBJ1-6; 10 nucleotides match TRBD1. Germline V lookup: CDR1 SGHDT, CDR2 YYEEEE. Trimming took 4 bases from V and 3 from J; bases not matched to a gene: 4. The CDR3 runs to 16 residues. Here the CDR3 DNA reads TGTGCCAGCAGCCCGGACAGGGGGGACTATAATTCACCCCTCCACTTT. Protein product: CASSPDRGDYNSPLHF. Supplemented by reference TRBV5-6 and TRBJ1-6, the full variable domain reads DAGVTQSPTHLIKTRGQQVTLRCSPKSGHDTVSWYQQALGQGPQFIFQYYEEEERQRGNFPDRFSGHQFPNYSSELNVNALLLGDSALYLCASSPDRGDYNSPLHFGNGTRLTVT.

The chain is built from TRBV30 and TRBJ1-1; unclear D gene. Per germline, CDR1 GTSNPN and CDR2 SVGIG (reference sequence). With 4 bases removed from V and 2 bases from J, the gap between germline ends came to 14 bases. This CDR3 region has 14 residues. The DNA for the CDR3 is TGTGCCTGGAAAAAAGGCAGAGGTAACACTGAAGCTTTCTTT. Translation: CAWKKGRGNTEAFF.

The chain joins TRBV30 to TRBJ1-5; tentative D call: TRBD1 (5 bases). The germline V and J ends were trimmed by 4 bases and 0 bases, with 16 bases remaining between them. This CDR3 comprises 16 residues. Germline assignment: CDR1 GTSNPN and CDR2 SVGIG (reference sequence). DNA of the CDR3: TGTGCCTGGAAAGCCGCGGGGCAGTATAGCAATCAGCCCCAGCATTTT. Its protein is CAWKAAGQYSNQPQHF.